Each of the 5 T cell receptor beta chains below was sequenced from the same sample in a study of T cells in Graves' hyperthyroidism and ophthalmopathy. Amplified regions were TCR beta CDR3 sequences from RNA transcripts. A first-round RT-PCR of the TCR CDR3 used the HTBI primer set. Each CDR3 protein gets one entry after TCRdb re-called the multiplex PCR reads with MiXCR. The sample has about 840,000 distinct CDR3 sequences, about two fifths seen once. The sequenced sample consisted of blood. The receptors originated from a man aged 18-30 years with Graves' hyperthyroidism.

CDR3 amino acids: CASSAHGGAGTGEQYF. In DNA form, the CDR3 reads TGTGCCAGCAGTGCTCACGGGGGGGCAGGGACCGGGGAGCAGTACTTC. This sequence joins TRBV12-3 or TRBV12-4 and TRBJ2-7; 8 nucleotides agree with TRBD2. There are 16 residues in the CDR3. V lost 5 bases, J lost 7 bases, and 16 bases stayed unmatched.

A remark on this clonotype: An end of the junction does not agree with germline; a read error may underlie this. The chain carries TRBV29-1 and TRBJ1-3, with TRBD1 as a possible D gene (6 bases). CDR3 size: 13 residues. Germline values: CDR1 SQVTM, CDR2 ANQGSEA. The CDR3 sequence: CSGGTQGGKTIYF. The DNA of the CDR3 is TGCAGCGGTGGGACACAGGGAGGAAAGACCATATATTTT.

This clonotype was detected ten times or more. The chain couples TRBV12-3 or TRBV12-4 to TRBJ2-5, with 10 bases that match TRBD2. The CDR3 has 15 residues. Unmatched junction bases numbered 7, after V lost 6 bases and J lost 3 bases. CDR3 sequence (DNA): TGTGCCAGCAGCCGGAGAGCGGGAGGGAAAGAGACCCAGTACTTC. It translates to CASSRRAGGKETQYF.

The rearrangement joins TRBV11-1 to TRBJ1-2; D possibly corresponds to TRBD1 (6 bases). The CDR3 runs 14 residues. Germline V gene sequence: CDR1 SGHAT, CDR2 FQDESV (reference sequence). The germline V and J ends were trimmed by 2 bases and 8 bases, with 15 bases remaining between them. This CDR3 reads CASSLRGDVLGYTF. The CDR3 DNA follows: TGTGCCAGCAGCTTAAGGGGGGACGTGTTGGGCTACACCTTC.

This clonotype was recorded a few times. CDR3 sequence (DNA): TGTGCCAGCAGCCAAGATGTGGGGGCACGTGGCTACACCTTC. Its translation is CASSQDVGARGYTF. The chain has TRBV9 and TRBJ1-2, with D possibly matching TRBD1 (6 bases). Germline values: CDR1 SGDLS, CDR2 YYNGEE. CDR3 length: 14 residues. With 4 bases removed from V and 7 bases from J, the gap between germline ends came to 17 bases.